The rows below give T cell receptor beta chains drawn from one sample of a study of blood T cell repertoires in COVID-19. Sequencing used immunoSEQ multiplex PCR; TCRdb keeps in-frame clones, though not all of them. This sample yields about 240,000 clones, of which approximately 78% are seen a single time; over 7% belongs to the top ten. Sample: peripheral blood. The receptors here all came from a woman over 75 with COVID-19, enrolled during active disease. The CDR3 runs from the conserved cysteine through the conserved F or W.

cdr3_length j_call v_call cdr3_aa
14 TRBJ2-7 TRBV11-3 CASSPTSGSYEQYF
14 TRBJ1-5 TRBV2 CASKRGDSNQPQHF
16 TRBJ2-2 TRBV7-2 CASSERGQGSIGELFF
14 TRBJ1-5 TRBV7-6 CASSTTGTGQPQHF
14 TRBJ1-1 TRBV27 CASSLSAGGPEAFF
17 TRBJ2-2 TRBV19 CASSSLGQGVVTGELFF
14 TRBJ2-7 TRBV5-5 CASSLLTKSYEQYF
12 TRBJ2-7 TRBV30 CAWAEARGEQYF
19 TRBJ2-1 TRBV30 CAFRDRGGRVSGSLNEQFF
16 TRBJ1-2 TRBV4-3 CASSQRGTGTNYGYTF
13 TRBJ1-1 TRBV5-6 CASSPRTGTEAFF
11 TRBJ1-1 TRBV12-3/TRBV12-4 CASSDRVKAFF
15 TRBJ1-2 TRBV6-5 CASSRGQGANYGYTF
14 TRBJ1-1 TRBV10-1 CASSEGTQNTEAFF
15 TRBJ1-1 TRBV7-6 CASSQMGAVPTEAFF
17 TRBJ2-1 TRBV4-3 CASSQYTGVSSYNEQFF
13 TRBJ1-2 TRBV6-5 CASSYSGREGYTF
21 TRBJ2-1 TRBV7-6 CASLIGPKGARAGAEGNEQFF
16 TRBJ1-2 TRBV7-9 CASSLAPTSTRGGYTF
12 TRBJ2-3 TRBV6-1 CASSEGRDTQYF
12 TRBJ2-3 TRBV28 CASRQGTDTQYF
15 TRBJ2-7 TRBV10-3 CAISEWTGGRYEQYF
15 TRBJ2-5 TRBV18 CASSPVAGVEETQYF
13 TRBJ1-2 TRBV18 CASSPRQFDGYTF
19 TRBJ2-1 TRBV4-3 CASSQETGTGSISYNEQFF
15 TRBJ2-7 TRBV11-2 CASRLGQGPAYEQYF
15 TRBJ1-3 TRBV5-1 CASSSTGKTGNTIYF
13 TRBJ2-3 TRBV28 CASSFPARDTQYF
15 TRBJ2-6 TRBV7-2 CASSFWEAGANVLTF
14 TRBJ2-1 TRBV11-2 CASSLVAENNEQFF
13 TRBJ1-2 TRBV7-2 CASSLIQGYGYTF
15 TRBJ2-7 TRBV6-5 CASSYSPSGSYEQYF
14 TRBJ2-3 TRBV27 CASSFERHTDTQYF
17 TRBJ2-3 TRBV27 CASSFGLGRGGTDTQYF
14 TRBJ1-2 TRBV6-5 CASSGTGGGGGYTF
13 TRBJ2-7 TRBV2 CARRTSGTYEQYF
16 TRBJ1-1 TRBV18 CASSPPNGIQNTEAFF
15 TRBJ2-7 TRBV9 CASSKRQGANYEQYF
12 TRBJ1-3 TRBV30 CAWNPGGNTIYF
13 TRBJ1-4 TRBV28 CASRQPPNEKLFF
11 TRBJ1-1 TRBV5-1 CASSIGQEAFF
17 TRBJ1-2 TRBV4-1 CASSQSRTGGINYGYTF
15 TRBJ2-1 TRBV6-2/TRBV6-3 CASSYSHLSYNEQFF